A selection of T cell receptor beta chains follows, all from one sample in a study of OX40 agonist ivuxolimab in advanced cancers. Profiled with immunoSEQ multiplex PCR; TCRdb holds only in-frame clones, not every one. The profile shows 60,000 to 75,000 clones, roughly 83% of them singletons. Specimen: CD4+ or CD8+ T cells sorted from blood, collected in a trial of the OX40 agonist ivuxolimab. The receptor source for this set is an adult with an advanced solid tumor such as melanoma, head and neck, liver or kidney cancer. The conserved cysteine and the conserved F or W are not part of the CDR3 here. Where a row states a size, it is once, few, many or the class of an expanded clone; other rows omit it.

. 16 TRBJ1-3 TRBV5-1 ASSRLNRDRIAGNTIY
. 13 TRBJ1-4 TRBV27 ASSSSGSKDEKLF
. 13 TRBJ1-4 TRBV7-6 ASSLEDRVREKLF
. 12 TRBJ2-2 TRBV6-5 ASSYEGGDGELF
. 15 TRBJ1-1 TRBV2 ASSESGTHGDDTEAF
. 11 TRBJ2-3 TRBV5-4 AGSDEGVDTQY
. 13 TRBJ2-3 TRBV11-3 ASSLHSGSTDTQY
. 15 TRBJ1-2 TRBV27 ASSLGAARTGNYGYT
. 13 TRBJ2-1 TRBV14 ASSQVGTGYNEQF
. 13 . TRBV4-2 ASSQQTGPSYEQY
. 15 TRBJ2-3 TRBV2 ASAGLAGGPSTDTQY
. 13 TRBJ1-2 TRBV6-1 ASPRREGPNYGYT
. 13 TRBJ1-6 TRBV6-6 ASSQGFSYNSPLH
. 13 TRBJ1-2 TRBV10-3 AISDRQGPNYGYT
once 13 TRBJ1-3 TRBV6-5 ASSYTDRARNTIY
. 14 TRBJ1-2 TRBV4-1 ASSQGSSPTSYGYT
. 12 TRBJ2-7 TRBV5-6 ASSSNIDTYEQY
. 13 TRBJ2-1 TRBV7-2 ASSFTYSSYNEQF
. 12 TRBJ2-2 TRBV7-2 ASSSAFNTGELF
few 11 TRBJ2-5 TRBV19 AGDSLPVETQY
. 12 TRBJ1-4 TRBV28 ASSRQGGVEKLF
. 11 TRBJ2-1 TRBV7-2 ASSLDRDNEQF
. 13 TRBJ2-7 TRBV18 ASSPLAGASYEQY
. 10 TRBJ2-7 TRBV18 ASSPDGYEQY
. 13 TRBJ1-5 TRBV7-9 ASSQDSLTPQPQH
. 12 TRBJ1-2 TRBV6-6 ASSRTGGDYGYT
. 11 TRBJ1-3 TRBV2 ASRAGAGNTIY
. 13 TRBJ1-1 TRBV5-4 ASSLEAGRDTEAF
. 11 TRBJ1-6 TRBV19 ASSTTGTAPLH
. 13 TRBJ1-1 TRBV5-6 ASSTMDRARTEAF
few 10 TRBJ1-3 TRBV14 ASSQVGNTIY
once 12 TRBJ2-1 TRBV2 ASIRGHSYNEQF
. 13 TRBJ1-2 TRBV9 ASSHPDRVAGGYT
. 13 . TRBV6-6 ASRTATSASYEQY
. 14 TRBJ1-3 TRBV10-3 AISESGVSSGNTIY
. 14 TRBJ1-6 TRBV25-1 ASSPPGSGVSSPLH
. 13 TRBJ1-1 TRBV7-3 ASSASGAGYTEAF
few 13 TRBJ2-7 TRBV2 ASSDRDNFSYEQY
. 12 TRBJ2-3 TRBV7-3 ASSPTLQTDTQY
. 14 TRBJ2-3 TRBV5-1 ASSLGADGNTDTQY
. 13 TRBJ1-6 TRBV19 ASSIDAVRGSPLH